This TCR beta chain was identified during a study of blood T cell repertoires in COVID-19. Looking at the study overall: COVID-19 samples from acute and convalescent phases originated in the United States, Italy and Spain. PBMCs, B-cell-depleted T cells, or T cells were the source of the cDNA or gDNA that made up the material.

In the source study's methods: Estimation of nucleated cell counts relied on the amplification of reference gene primers. Some clones are missing from TCRdb's copy, which holds only in-frame ones; the method was immunoSEQ multiplex PCR. V and J calls and clone size come straight from that table; D and trimming were deduced from the DNA. The table shows about 16,000 clones, with around nine tenths occurring only once. The CDR3 totals 15 residues. The germline V gene encodes CDR1 MGHRA and CDR2 YSYEKL. The germline V and J ends were trimmed by 3 bases and 1 base, with 12 bases remaining between them. The chain combines TRBV4-1 with TRBJ1-1; D unresolved. The TCR comes from a human donor in a cohort sampled during active COVID-19. Sequencing was done on a sample of peripheral blood. CDR3 coding DNA: TGCGCCAGCAGCCAGTACGATTACGGGAACACTGAAGCTTTCTTT. Its protein is CASSQYDYGNTEAFF.